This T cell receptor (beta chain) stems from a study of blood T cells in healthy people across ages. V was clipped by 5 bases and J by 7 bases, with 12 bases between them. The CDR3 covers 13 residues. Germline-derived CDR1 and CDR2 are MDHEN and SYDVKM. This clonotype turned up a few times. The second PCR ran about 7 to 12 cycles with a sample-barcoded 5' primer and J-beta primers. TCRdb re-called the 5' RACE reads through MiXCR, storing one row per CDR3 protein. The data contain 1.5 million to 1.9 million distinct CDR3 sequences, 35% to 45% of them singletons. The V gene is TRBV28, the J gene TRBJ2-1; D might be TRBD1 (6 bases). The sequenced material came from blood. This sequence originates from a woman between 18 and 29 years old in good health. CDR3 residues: CASSTGHLNEQFF. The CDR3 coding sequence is TGTGCCAGCAGTACGGGACACTTGAATGAGCAGTTCTTC.